The clone carrying this T cell receptor beta chain was seen a handful of times. Its antigen is undetermined. A sample-barcoded 5' primer and a J-beta primer mix were used in a second PCR of about 7 to 12 cycles. TCRdb re-analysed the 5' RACE reads in MiXCR, keeping a single row per CDR3 protein. The profile covers under 2 million distinct CDR3 sequences, with about 31% appearing a single time and 11% taken by the ten largest. This sample stems from a study of blood T cells in healthy people across ages. Looking at the study overall: Capture via template switching afforded approximately one barcoded beta molecule per two T cells. General study results and limits: Naive T cell percentage showed a strong correlation with the diversity of TCR beta. Diversity estimates from one million T cells were considered underestimates.

Every donor gave approximately 10 milliliters of peripheral blood. The germline V gene encodes CDR1 MNHNS and CDR2 SASEGT. V was clipped by 0 bases and J by 3 bases; unmatched bases: 10. The CDR3 has 18 residues. Sequenced input: blood. This clonotype originated in a woman younger than 45 in good health. The chain has TRBV6-1 and TRBJ2-5; 10 bases align to TRBD2. CDR3 loop: CASSEAQRLAGKKETQYF. The CDR3 DNA sequence: TGTGCCAGCAGTGAAGCACAAAGACTAGCGGGTAAAAAAGAGACCCAGTACTTC.